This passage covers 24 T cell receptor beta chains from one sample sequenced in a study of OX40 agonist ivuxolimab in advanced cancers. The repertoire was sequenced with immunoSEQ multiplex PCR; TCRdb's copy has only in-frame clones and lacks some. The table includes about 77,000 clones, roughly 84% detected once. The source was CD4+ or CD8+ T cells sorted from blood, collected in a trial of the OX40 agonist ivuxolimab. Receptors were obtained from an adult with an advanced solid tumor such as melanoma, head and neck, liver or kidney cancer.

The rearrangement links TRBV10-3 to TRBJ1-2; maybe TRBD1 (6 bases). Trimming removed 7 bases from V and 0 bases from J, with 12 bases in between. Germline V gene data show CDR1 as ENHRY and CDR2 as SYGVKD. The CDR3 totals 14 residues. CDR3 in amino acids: CAINSGVPNYGYTF. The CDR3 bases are TGTGCCATCAACTCAGGGGTGCCTAACTATGGCTACACCTTC.

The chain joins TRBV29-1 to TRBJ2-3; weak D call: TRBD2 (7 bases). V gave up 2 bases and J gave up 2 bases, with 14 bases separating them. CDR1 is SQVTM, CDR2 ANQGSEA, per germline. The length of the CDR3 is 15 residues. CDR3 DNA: TGCAGCGTTGAAAAGGGAGGGGGGGCCACAGATACGCAGTATTTT. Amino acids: CSVEKGGGATDTQYF.

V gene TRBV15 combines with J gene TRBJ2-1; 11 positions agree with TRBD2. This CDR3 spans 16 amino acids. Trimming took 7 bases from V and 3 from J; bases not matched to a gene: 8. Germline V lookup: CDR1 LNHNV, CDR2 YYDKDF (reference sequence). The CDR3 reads CATTSTSGSFYNEQFF. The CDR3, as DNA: TGTGCCACCACCTCTACTAGCGGGAGCTTCTACAATGAGCAGTTCTTC.

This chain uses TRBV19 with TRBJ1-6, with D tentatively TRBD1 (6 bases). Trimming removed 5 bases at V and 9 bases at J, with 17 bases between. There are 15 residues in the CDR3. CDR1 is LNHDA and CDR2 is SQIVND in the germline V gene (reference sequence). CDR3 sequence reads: CASSAQQGGSSPLHF. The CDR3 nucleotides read TGTGCCAGTAGTGCACAACAGGGAGGTAGTTCACCCCTCCACTTT.

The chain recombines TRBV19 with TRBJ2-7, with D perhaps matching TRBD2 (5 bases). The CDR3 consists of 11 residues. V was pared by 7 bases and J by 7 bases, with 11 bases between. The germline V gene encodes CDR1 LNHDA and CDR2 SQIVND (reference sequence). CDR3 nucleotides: TGTGCCAGTAAGAGGGCTGGGGAGCAGTACTTC. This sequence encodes CASKRAGEQYF.

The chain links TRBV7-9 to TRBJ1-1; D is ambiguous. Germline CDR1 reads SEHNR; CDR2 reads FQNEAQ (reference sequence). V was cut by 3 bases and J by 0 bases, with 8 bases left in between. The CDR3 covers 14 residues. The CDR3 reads CASSFVTLNTEAFF. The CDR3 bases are TGTGCCAGCAGCTTTGTGACTTTGAACACTGAAGCTTTCTTT. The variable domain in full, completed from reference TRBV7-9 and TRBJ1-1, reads DTGVSQNPRHKITKRGQNVTFRCDPISEHNRLYWYRQTLGQGPEFLTYFQNEAQLEKSRLLSDRFSAERPKGSFSTLEIQRTEQGDSAMYLCASSFVTLNTEAFFGQGTRLTVV.

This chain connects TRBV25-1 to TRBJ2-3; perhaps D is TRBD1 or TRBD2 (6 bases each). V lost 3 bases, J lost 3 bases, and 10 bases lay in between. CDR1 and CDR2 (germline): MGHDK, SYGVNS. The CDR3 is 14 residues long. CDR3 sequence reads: CASSEGGQTDTQYF. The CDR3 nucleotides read TGTGCCAGCAGTGAGGGGGGCCAAACAGATACGCAGTATTTT.

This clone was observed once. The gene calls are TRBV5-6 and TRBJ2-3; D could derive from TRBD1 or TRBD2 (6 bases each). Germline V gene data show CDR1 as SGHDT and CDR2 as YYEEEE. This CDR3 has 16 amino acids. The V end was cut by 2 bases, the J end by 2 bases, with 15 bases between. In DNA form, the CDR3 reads TGTGCCAGCAGCTTCCGCGGGACATCTACCACAGATACGCAGTATTTT. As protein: CASSFRGTSTTDTQYF.

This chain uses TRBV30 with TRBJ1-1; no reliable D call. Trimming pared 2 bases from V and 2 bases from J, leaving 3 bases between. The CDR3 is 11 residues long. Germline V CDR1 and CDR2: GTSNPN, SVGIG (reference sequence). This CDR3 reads CAWSTNTEAFF. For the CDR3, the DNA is TGTGCCTGGAGTACCAACACTGAAGCTTTCTTT.

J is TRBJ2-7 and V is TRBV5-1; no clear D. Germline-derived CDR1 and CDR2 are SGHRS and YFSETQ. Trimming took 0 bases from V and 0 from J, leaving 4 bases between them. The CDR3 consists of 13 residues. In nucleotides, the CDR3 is TGCGCCAGCAGCTTGGCAGGCTCCTACGAGCAGTACTTC. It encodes CASSLAGSYEQYF.

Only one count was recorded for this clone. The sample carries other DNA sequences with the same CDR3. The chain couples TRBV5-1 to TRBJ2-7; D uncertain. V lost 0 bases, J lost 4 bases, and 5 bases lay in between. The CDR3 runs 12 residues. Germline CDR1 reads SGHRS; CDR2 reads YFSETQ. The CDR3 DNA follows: TGCGCCAGCAGCTTGGACAGATACGAGCAGTACTTC. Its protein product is CASSLDRYEQYF.

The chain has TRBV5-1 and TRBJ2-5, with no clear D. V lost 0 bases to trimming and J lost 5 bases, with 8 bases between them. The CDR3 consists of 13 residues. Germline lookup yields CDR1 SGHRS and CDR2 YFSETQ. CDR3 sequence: CASSLGTGETQYF. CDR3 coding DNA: TGCGCCAGCAGCTTGGGCACCGGGGAGACCCAGTACTTC. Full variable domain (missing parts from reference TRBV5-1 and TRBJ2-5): KAGVTQTPRYLIKTRGQQVTLSCSPISGHRSVSWYQQTPGQGLQFLFEYFSETQRNKGNFPGRFSGRQFSNSRSEMNVSTLELGDSALYLCASSLGTGETQYFGPGTRLLVL.

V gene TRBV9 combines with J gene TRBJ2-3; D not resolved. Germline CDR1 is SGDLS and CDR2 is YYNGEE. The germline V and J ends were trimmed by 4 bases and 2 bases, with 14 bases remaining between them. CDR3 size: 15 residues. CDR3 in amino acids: CASSPRSSATDTQYF. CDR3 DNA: TGTGCCAGCAGCCCCCGGTCCTCCGCCACAGATACGCAGTATTTT.

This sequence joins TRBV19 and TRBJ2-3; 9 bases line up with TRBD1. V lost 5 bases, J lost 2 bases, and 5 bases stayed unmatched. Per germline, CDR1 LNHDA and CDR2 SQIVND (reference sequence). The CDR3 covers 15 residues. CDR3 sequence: CASSPGQGATDTQYF. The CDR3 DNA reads TGTGCCAGTAGTCCGGGACAGGGCGCCACAGATACGCAGTATTTT.

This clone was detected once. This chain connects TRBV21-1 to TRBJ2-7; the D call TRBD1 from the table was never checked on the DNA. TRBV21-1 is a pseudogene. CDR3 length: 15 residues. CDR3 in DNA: TGTGCCAGCAGCCCCCGGGACAGGGGTCCCTACGAGCAGTACTTC. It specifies CASSPRDRGPYEQYF.

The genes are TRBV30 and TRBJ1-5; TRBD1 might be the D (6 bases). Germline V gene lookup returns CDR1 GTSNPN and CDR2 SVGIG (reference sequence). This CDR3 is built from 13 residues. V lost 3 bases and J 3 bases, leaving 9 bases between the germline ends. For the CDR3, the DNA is TGTGCCTGGAGCCGGGACAACAATCAGCCCCAGCATTTT. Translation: CAWSRDNNQPQHF.

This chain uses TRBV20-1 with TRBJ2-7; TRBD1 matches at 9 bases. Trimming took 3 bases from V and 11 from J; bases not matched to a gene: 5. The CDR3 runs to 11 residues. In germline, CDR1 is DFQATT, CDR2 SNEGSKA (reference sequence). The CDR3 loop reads CSARDRDREYF. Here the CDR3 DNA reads TGCAGTGCTAGGGACCGGGACAGGGAGTACTTC.

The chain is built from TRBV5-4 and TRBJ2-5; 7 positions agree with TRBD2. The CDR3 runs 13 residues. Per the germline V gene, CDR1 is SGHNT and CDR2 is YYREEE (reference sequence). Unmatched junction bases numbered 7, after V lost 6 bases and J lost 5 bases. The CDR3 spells CASTKSGAETQYF. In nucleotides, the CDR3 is TGTGCCAGCACCAAAAGCGGGGCTGAGACCCAGTACTTC. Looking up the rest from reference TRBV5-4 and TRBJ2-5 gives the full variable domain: ETGVTQSPTHLIKTRGQQVTLRCSSQSGHNTVSWYQQALGQGPQFIFQYYREEENGRGNFPPRFSGLQFPNYSSELNVNALELDDSALYLCASTKSGAETQYFGPGTRLLVL.

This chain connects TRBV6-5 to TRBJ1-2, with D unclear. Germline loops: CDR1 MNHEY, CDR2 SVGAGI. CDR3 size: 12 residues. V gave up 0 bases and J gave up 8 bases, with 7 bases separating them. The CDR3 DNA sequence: TGTGCCAGCAGTTACTCGGGCGGGGGCTACACCTTC. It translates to CASSYSGGGYTF.

CDR3 bases: TGTGCCAGCAGCGTATTTACGCTCTCGCTATACGAGCAGTACTTC. Translated, it gives CASSVFTLSLYEQYF. This chain uses TRBV9 with TRBJ2-7; D unresolved. The ends were cut back, 1 base at V and 4 bases at J, with 15 bases in the middle. The length of the CDR3 is 15 residues. The V gene's germline CDR1 is SGDLS and CDR2 YYNGEE.

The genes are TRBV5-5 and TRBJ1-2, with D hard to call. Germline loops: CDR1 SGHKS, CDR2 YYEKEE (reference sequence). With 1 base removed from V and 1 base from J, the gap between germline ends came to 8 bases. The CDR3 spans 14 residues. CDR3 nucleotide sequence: TGTGCCAGCAGCTTGAAGGTTGGTAACTATGGCTACACCTTC. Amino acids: CASSLKVGNYGYTF. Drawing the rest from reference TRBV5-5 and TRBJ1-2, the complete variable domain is DAGVTQSPTHLIKTRGQQVTLRCSPISGHKSVSWYQQVLGQGPQFIFQYYEKEERGRGNFPDRFSARQFPNYSSELNVNALLLGDSALYLCASSLKVGNYGYTFGSGTRLTVV.

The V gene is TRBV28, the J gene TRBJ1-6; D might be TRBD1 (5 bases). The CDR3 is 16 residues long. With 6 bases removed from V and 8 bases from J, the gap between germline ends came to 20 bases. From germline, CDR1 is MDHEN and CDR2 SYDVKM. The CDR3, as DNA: TGTGCCAGCAGCGCAAGGAGGGGCATCGGTGATTCACCCCTCCACTTT. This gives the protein CASSARRGIGDSPLHF.

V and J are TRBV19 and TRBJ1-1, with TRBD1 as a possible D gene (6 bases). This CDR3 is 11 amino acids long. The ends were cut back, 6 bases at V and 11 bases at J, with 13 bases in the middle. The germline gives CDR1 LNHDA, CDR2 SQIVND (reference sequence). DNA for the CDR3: TGTGCCAGTAGGGAGGGGCAGGGGGCTTTCTTT. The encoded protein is CASREGQGAFF.

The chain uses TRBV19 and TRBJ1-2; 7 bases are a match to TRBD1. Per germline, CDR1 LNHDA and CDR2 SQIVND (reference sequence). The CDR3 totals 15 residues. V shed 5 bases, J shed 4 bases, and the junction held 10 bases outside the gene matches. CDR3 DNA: TGTGCCAGTAGTCCTCTGGGACAGCCCTCCTATGGCTACACCTTC. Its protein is CASSPLGQPSYGYTF.